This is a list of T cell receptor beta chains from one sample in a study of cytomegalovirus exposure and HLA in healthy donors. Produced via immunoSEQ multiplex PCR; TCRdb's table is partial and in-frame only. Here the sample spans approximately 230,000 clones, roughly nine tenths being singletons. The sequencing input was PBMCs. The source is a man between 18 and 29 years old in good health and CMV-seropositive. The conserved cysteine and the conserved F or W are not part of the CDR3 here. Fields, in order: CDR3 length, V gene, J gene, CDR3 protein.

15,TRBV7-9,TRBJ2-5,ASSLALAGPIQETQY
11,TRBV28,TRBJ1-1,ASSFTGGKEAF
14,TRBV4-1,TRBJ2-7,ASSQDEADRYYEQY
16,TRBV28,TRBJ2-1,ASNSPWTGGKAYNEQF
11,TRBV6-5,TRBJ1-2,ASSYDRNYGYT
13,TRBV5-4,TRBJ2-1,ASSLGAGGDNEQF
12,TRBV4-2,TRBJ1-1,ASSPGISSTEAF
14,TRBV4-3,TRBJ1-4,ASSPEGGQLNEKLF
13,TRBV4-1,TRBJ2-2,ASSQEPENTGELF
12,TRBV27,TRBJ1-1,ASSLAGPGTEAF
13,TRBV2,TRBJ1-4,ASSFSGAHNEKLF
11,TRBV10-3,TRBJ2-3,AIRTDSTDTQY
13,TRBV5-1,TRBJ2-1,ASSLSGMTYNEQF
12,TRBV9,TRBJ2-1,ASTRGRSYNEQF
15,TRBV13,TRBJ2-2,ASSSPTTGDFPGELF
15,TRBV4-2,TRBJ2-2,ASSQEGREGNTGELF
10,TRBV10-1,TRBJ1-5,ASSDQNQPQH
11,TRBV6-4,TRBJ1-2,ASSDGQVSRYT
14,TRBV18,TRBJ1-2,ASSPRQGPSNYGYT
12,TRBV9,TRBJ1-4,ASSLTDLGEKLF
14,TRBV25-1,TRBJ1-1,ASSEYPRGPNTEAF
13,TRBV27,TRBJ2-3,ASSLGQGHTDTQY
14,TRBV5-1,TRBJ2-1,ASSPKTSGSYNEQF
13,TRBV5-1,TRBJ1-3,ASTAGFRSGNTIY
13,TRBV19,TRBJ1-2,AVSGEERGDYGYT
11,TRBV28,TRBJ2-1,ASRGGQGNEQF
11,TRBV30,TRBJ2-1,AWSAGTHNEQF
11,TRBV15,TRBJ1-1,ATSSGRVTEAF
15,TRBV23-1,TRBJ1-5,ASSQSRLDRVSQPQH
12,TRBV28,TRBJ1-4,ASSLGGLGEKLF
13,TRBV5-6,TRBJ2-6,ASSLMGYGANVLT
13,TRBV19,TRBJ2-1,ASSLTGGAYNEQF
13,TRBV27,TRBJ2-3,ATTRAGGPVDTQY
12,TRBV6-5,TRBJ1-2,ASSYDRGIYGYT
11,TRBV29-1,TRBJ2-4,SVETGLSNIQY
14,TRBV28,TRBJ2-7,ASSRAGTGYRYEQY
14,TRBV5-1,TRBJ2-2,ASSLGPQGETGELF
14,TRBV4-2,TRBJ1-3,ASSQDRGRKGNTIY
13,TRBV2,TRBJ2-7,ASNRDRGYLYEQY
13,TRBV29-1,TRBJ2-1,SGGARNAGANEQF
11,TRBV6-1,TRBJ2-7,ASTGGNLGEQY
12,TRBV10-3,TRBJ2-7,ATAGRDNSYEQY
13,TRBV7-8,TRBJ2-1,ASSLLRFSYNEQF
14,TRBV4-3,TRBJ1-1,ASSQEIQGANTEAF
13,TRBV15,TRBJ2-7,ATSIEPGQGYEQY
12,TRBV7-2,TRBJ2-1,ASSFGTSGTEQF
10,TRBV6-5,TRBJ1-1,ASIHHEGEAF
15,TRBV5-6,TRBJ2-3,ASSLGLLAGSTDTQY
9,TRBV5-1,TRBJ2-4,ASSFKNIQY
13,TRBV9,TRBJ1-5,ASSVGGAGNQPQH
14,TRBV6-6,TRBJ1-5,ASSYSKAVSNQPQH
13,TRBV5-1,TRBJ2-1,ASAWLWTAKNEQF
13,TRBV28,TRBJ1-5,ASNSGMRSNQPQH